What follows is one T cell receptor (beta chain) and its context. These data originate in a study of blood T cell repertoires in COVID-19. The junction had 10 bases not matched to a gene; V was cut back by 4 bases and J by 4 bases. CDR1 and CDR2 (germline): KGHSH, LQKENI. The CDR3 runs to 16 residues. Sequenced by immunoSEQ multiplex PCR; TCRdb stores in-frame clones only, minus some. The profile shows some 99,000 clones, around 81% of them singletons. V usage is TRBV18 and J usage is TRBJ1-2, with 9 bases lining up with TRBD1. The specimen sequenced was peripheral blood. The sequence was collected from a human donor in a cohort sampled during active or convalescent COVID-19. The CDR3 reads CASSQPGQGLGYGYTF. In DNA, the CDR3 is TGTGCCAGCTCACAACCGGGACAGGGACTTGGCTATGGCTACACCTTC. Drawing the rest from reference TRBV18 and TRBJ1-2, the complete variable domain is NAGVMQNPRHLVRRRGQEARLRCSPMKGHSHVYWYRQLPEEGLKFMVYLQKENIIDESGMPKERFSAEFPKEGPSILRIQQVVRGDSAAYFCASSQPGQGLGYGYTFGSGTRLTVV.